Each of the 5 T cell receptor beta chains below was sequenced from the same sample in a study of shared clonotypes between healthy human individuals (dated by TCRdb to 2019 to 2021). Library method: the immunoSEQ multiplex PCR assay. The table comes from immuneACCESS by way of TCRdb, which keeps in-frame sequences with V and J called. Part of the clones is missing from these tables; in studies checked, under half for an unresolved V gene and the rest for unknown reasons. This sample holds about 470,000 clones; around 79% were observed only once. In total, the top ten clones hold about 13% of the sample. The sequenced sample was PBMCs. The receptors come from a middle-aged woman in good health. Some clones in this sample may be carry-over from other donors' samples.

The chain carries TRBV10-1 and TRBJ2-2, with D hard to call. Germline V gene data show CDR1 as WNHNN and CDR2 as SYGVQD (reference sequence). There are 15 residues in the CDR3. The V gene lost 0 bases and the J gene lost 6 bases, with 11 bases spanning the gap. The CDR3 reads CASSESISWPGELFF. As DNA, the CDR3 is TGCGCCAGCAGTGAGTCGATAAGTTGGCCCGGGGAGCTGTTTTTT.

The chain links TRBV5-6 to TRBJ1-2, with D hard to call. Germline V gene data show CDR1 as SGHDT and CDR2 as YYEEEE. The CDR3 runs 16 residues. Trimming left V 4 bases short and J 4 bases short, with 20 bases between. CDR3 amino acids: CASSRWGVRVVYGYTF. The CDR3 region has the DNA TGTGCCAGCAGCCGATGGGGAGTGAGGGTGGTCTATGGCTACACCTTC.

The chain uses TRBV5-6 and TRBJ2-1, with D perhaps TRBD1 (6 bases). The CDR3 consists of 15 residues. Germline CDR1 and CDR2: SGHDT and YYEEEE. V lost 7 bases, J lost 2 bases, and 16 bases lay in between. The CDR3 nucleotides are TGTGCCAGCGAGGACACCGGGACACCCTACAATGAGCAGTTCTTC. Its translation is CASEDTGTPYNEQFF.

The V gene is TRBV15, the J gene TRBJ2-3; 7 nucleotides agree with TRBD1. Unmatched junction bases numbered 9, after V lost 2 bases and J lost 4 bases. The CDR3 spans 16 residues. Looked up from germline, CDR1 is LNHNV and CDR2 is YYDKDF (reference sequence). The CDR3 nucleotides are TGTGCCACCAGCAGAAGACAGGGTGGGGGAGCAGATACGCAGTATTTT. It translates to CATSRRQGGGADTQYF.

Remarks on this clone: The sample has other DNA sequences that encode this CDR3 too. The rearrangement uses TRBV30 and TRBJ2-7, with 8 positions matching TRBD1. The CDR3 totals 13 residues. The V gene's germline CDR1 is GTSNPN and CDR2 SVGIG (reference sequence). Trimming removed 3 bases from V and 0 bases from J; junction bases left unmatched: 1. CDR3 sequence (DNA): TGTGCCTGGAGCAGGGGGCCCTCCTACGAGCAGTACTTC. Translating it yields CAWSRGPSYEQYF. Variable domain in full (rest from reference TRBV30 and TRBJ2-7): SQTIHQWPATLVQPVGSPLSLECTVEGTSNPNLYWYRQAAGRGLQLLFYSVGIGQISSEVPQNLSASRPQDRQFILSSKKLLLSDSGFYLCAWSRGPSYEQYFGPGTRLTVT.